This passage covers 2 T cell receptor beta chains from one sample sequenced in a study of early T cells in non-severe SARS-CoV-2 infection. TCRdb fed the 5' RACE reads into MiXCR, producing one record per CDR3 protein. This table holds roughly 100,000 distinct CDR3 sequences, 10% to 15% found once. The sample comprised whole blood. The source is an adult who was a healthcare worker with PCR-confirmed SARS-CoV-2 infection or an uninfected control (not recorded which).

Many counts were recorded for this clonotype. The V call is TRBV7-4, the J call TRBJ1-3, with D hard to call. From germline, CDR1 is SGHVT and CDR2 SQSDAQ. This CDR3 is built from 20 residues. V dropped 1 base and J dropped 0 bases, with 22 bases sitting between them. This CDR3 reads CASSLDPLIRYAASGNTIYF. The CDR3 DNA sequence: TGTGCCAGCAGCTTAGACCCACTAATCAGATATGCAGCCTCTGGAAACACCATATATTTT. Together with reference TRBV7-4 and TRBJ1-3, the CDR3 gives the full variable domain: GAGVSQSPRYKVAKRGRDVALRCDSISGHVTLYWYRQTLGQGSEVLTYSQSDAQRDKSGRPSGRFSAERPERSVSTLKIQRTEQGDSAVYLCASSLDPLIRYAASGNTIYFGEGSWLTVV.

This clonotype was counted a few times. The gene calls are TRBV5-1 and TRBJ2-4, with D perhaps matching TRBD2 (6 bases). The CDR3 is 17 residues long. The V and J ends lost 4 bases and 0 bases respectively, with 17 bases between them. CDR1 is SGHRS, CDR2 YFSETQ, per germline. CDR3 nucleotides: TGCGCCAGCAGCGGAACCGGGACTGGACTAGCCAAAAACATTCAGTACTTC. Its protein is CASSGTGTGLAKNIQYF.